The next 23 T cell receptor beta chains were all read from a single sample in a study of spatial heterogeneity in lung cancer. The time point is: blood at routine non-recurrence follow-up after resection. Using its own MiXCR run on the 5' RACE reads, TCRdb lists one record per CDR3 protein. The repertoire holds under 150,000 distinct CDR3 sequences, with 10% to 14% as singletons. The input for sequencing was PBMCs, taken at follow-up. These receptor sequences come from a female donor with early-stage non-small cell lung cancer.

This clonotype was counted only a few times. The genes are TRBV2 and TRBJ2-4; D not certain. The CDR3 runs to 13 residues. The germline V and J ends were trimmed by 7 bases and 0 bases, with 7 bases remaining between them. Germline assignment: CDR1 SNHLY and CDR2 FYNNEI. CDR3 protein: CASTAGAKNIQYF. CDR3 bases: TGTGCCAGCACGGCAGGAGCCAAAAACATTCAGTACTTC. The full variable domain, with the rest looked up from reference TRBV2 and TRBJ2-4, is EPEVTQTPSHQVTQMGQEVILRCVPISNHLYFYWYRQILGQKVEFLVSFYNNEISEKSEIFDDQFSVERPDGSNFTLKIRSTKLEDSAMYFCASTAGAKNIQYFGAGTRLSVL.

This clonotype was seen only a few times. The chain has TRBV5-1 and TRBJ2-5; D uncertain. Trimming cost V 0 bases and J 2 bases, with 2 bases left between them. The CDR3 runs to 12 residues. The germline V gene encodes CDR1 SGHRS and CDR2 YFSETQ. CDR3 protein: CASSLEQETQYF. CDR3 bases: TGCGCCAGCAGCTTGGAGCAAGAGACCCAGTACTTC.

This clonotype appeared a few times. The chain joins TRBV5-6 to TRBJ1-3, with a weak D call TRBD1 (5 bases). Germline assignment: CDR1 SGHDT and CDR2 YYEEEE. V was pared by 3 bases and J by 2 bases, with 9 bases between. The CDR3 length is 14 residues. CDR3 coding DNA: TGTGCCAGCAGCTCGCCGACAGCTGGAAACACCATATATTTT. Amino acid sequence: CASSSPTAGNTIYF.

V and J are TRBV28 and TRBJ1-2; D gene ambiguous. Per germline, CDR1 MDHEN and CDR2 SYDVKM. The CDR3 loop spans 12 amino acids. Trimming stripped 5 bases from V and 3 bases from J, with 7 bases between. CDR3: CASSPLYYGYTF. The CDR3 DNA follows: TGTGCCAGCAGTCCCCTTTACTATGGCTACACCTTC.

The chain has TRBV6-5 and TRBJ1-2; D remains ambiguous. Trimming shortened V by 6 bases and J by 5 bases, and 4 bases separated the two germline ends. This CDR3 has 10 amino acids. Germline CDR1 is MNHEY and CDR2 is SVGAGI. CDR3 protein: CASRPYGYTF. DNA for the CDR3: TGTGCCAGCAGGCCGTATGGCTACACCTTC.

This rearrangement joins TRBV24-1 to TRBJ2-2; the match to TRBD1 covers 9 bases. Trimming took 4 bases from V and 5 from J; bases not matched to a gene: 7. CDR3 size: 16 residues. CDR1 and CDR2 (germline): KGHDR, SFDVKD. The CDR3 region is CATSDPDRGRTGELFF. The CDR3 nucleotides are TGTGCCACCAGTGACCCGGACAGGGGTCGGACCGGGGAGCTGTTTTTT.

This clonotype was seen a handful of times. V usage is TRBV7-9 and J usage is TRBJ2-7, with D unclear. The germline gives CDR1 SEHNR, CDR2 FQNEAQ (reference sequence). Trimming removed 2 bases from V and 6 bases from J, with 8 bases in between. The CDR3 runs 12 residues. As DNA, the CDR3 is TGTGCCAGCAGCTTAATCAATCGCGAGCAGTACTTC. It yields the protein CASSLINREQYF.

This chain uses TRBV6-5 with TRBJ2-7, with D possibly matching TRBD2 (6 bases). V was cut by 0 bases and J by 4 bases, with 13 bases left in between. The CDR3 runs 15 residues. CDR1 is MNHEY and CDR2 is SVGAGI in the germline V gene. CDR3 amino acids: CASSYSPGTPYEQYF. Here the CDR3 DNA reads TGTGCCAGCAGTTACTCACCCGGGACTCCATACGAGCAGTACTTC.

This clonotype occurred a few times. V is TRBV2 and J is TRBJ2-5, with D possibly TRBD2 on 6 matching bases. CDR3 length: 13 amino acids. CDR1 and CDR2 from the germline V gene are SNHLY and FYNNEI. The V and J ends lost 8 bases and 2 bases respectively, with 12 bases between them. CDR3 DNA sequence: TGTGCCAGCGCCGGGACTGAACAAGAGACCCAGTACTTC. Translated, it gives CASAGTEQETQYF. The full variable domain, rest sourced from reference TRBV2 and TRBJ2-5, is EPEVTQTPSHQVTQMGQEVILRCVPISNHLYFYWYRQILGQKVEFLVSFYNNEISEKSEIFDDQFSVERPDGSNFTLKIRSTKLEDSAMYFCASAGTEQETQYFGPGTRLLVL.

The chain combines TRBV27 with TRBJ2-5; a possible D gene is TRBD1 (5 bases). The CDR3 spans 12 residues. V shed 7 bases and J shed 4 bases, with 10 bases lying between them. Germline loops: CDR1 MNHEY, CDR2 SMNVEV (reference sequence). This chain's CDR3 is CASKGVGETQYF. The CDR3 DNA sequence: TGTGCCAGCAAAGGGGTCGGAGAGACCCAGTACTTC.

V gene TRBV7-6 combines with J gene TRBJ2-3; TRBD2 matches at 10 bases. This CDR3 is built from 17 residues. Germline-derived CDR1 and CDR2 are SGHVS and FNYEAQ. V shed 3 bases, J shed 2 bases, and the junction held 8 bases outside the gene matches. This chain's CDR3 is CASSFRPSGRDTDTQYF. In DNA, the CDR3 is TGTGCCAGCAGCTTTAGGCCAAGCGGGAGGGACACAGATACGCAGTATTTT.

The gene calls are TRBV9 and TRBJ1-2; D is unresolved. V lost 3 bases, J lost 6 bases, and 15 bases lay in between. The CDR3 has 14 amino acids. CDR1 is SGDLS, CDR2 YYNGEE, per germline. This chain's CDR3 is CASSAVGPKNGYTF. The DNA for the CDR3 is TGTGCCAGCAGCGCGGTAGGACCTAAGAATGGCTACACCTTC.

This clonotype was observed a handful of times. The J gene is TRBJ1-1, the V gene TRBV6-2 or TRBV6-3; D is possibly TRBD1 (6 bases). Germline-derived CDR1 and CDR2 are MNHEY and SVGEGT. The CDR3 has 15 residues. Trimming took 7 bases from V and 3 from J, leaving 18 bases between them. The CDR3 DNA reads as TGTGCCAGCATCCAACAGACAGGAGTATACACTGAAGCTTTCTTT. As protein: CASIQQTGVYTEAFF.

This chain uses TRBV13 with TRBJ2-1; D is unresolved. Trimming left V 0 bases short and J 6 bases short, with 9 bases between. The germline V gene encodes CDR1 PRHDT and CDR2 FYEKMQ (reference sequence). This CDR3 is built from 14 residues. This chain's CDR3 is CASSLGLVFNEQFF. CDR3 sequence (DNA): TGTGCCAGCAGCTTAGGGCTAGTATTCAATGAGCAGTTCTTC.

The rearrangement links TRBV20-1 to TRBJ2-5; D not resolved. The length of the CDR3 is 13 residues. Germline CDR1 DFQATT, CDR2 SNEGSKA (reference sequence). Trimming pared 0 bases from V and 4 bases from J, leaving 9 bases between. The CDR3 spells CSARDPDRETQYF. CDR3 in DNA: TGCAGTGCTAGAGACCCGGACCGAGAGACCCAGTACTTC.

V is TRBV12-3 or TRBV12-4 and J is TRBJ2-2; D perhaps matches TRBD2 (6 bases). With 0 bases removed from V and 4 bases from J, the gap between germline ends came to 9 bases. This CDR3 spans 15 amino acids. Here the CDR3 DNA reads TGTGCCAGCAGTTTAGCTCTAGCGATCACCGGGGAGCTGTTTTTT. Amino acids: CASSLALAITGELFF.

The CDR3 loop reads CSVEANQETQYF. CDR3 DNA sequence: TGCAGCGTTGAGGCCAACCAAGAGACCCAGTACTTC. The chain uses TRBV29-1 and TRBJ2-5, with D unclear. Per the germline V gene, CDR1 is SQVTM and CDR2 is ANQGSEA. The CDR3 contains 12 residues. Trimming shortened V by 3 bases and J by 0 bases, and 5 bases separated the two germline ends.

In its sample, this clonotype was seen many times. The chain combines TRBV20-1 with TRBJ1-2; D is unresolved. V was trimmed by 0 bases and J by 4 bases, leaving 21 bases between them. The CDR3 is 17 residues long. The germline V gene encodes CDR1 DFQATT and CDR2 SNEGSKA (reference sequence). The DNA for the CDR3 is TGCAGTGCTAGAGACCTTGGAGGCGCCACAAAGTTCTATGGCTACACCTTC. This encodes CSARDLGGATKFYGYTF.

The CDR3 DNA is TGTGCCAGCAGTTTATACTGGACTAGCGGGAGTATTAAAGAGACCCAGTACTTC. Translated: CASSLYWTSGSIKETQYF. V gene TRBV27 combines with J gene TRBJ2-5; 13 positions match TRBD2. This CDR3 has 18 residues. Germline V CDR1 and CDR2: MNHEY, SMNVEV (reference sequence). The trim removed 1 base at V and 3 bases at J, leaving 8 bases unmatched.

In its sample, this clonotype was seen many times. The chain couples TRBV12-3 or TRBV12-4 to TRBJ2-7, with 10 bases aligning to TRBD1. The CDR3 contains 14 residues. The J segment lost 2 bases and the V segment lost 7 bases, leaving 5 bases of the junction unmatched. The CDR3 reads CASTWTGGPYEQYF. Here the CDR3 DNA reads TGTGCCAGCACCTGGACAGGGGGACCCTACGAGCAGTACTTC.

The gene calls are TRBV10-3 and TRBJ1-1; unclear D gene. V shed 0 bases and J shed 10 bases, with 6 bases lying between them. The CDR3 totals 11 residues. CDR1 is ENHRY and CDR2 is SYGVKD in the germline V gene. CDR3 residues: CAISESMGAFF. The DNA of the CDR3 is TGTGCCATCAGTGAGTCTATGGGAGCTTTCTTT.

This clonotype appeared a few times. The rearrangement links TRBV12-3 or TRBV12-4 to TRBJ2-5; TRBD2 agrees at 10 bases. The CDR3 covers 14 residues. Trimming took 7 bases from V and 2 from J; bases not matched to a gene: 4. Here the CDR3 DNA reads TGTGCCAGCACGGGACTAGCGTCACAAGAGACCCAGTACTTC. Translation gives CASTGLASQETQYF.

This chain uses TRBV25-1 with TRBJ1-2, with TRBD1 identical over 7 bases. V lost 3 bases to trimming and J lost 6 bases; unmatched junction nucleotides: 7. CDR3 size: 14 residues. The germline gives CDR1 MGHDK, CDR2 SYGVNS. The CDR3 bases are TGTGCCAGCAGTGACCGGACAGGACTTGATGGCTACACCTTC. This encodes CASSDRTGLDGYTF.